Following are 5 T cell receptor beta chains from one sample sequenced in a study of human T cells and chemical hapten exposure. Regarding time point: healthy volunteer bleed at 6 weeks. The starting material, unfractionated whole blood, was used for total RNA extraction. Via MiXCR, TCRdb re-called the RACE reads, giving one row per CDR3 protein. The sample holds 65,000 or so distinct CDR3 sequences, under 7.5% seen once. The sample consisted of whole blood. The receptors shown here come from a female donor in good health. Some clones in this sample may be carry-over from other donors' samples.

This clonotype was seen only a few times. V is TRBV20-1 and J is TRBJ2-3; D gene unclear. Germline V lookup: CDR1 DFQATT, CDR2 SNEGSKA (reference sequence). V shed 6 bases and J shed 3 bases, with 16 bases lying between them. The CDR3 consists of 14 residues. DNA of the CDR3: TGCAGTGCGAGAAGTGGACGCAGGACAGATACGCAGTATTTT. Protein product: CSARSGRRTDTQYF.

This clonotype was observed many times. This chain uses TRBV20-1 with TRBJ2-3; a weak D match, TRBD2 (6 bases). Per the germline V gene, CDR1 is DFQATT and CDR2 is SNEGSKA (reference sequence). V gave up 1 base and J gave up 7 bases, with 18 bases separating them. CDR3 length: 15 residues. CDR3 DNA: TGCAGTGCTAGAGCCAGGGAGGAAATAACAAATACGCAGTATTTT. Protein sequence: CSARAREEITNTQYF.

This clonotype was detected only a few times. The genes are TRBV5-1 and TRBJ2-4; 10 bases match TRBD1. Germline trimming cut 3 bases from V and 13 bases from J; bases unmatched to any gene: 7. Germline CDR1 and CDR2: SGHRS and YFSETQ. The CDR3 spans 13 residues. CDR3 nucleotide sequence: TGCGCCAGCAGCTCCCTGGACAGGGGGTCGCAGTACTTC. Amino acids: CASSSLDRGSQYF. The variable domain in full, completed from reference TRBV5-1 and TRBJ2-4, reads KAGVTQTPRYLIKTRGQQVTLSCSPISGHRSVSWYQQTPGQGLQFLFEYFSETQRNKGNFPGRFSGRQFSNSRSEMNVSTLELGDSALYLCASSSLDRGSQYFGAGTRLSVL.

Many counts were recorded for this clonotype. V and J are TRBV29-1 and TRBJ1-1, with D perhaps matching TRBD1 (6 bases). This CDR3 has 11 amino acids. Deletions cut 4 bases from V and 5 bases from J, with 8 bases between. The germline V gene has CDR1 SQVTM and CDR2 ANQGSEA. CDR3 amino acids: CSVVGGTEAFF. In nucleotides, the CDR3 is TGCAGCGTTGTAGGGGGAACTGAAGCTTTCTTT.

This clonotype was detected ten times or more. The rearrangement joins TRBV4-3 to TRBJ1-1; no reliable D call. This CDR3 is built from 13 residues. V dropped 0 bases and J dropped 11 bases, with 13 bases sitting between them. CDR1 is LGHNA and CDR2 is YSLEER in the germline V gene. In nucleotides, the CDR3 is TGCGCCAGCAGCCAAGAGTTGGGTAATTCGGCTTTCTTT. This codes for CASSQELGNSAFF.